Listed below are T cell receptor beta chains from one sample, sequenced in a study of breast tumors, draining lymph nodes, adjacent tissues. TCRdb re-called the multiplex PCR reads with MiXCR, one entry per CDR3 protein. The sample lists approximately 250,000 distinct CDR3 sequences, 30% to 35% occurring once. Input material: axillary lymph node tissue. The receptor set was obtained from a female donor with breast cancer. Some clones in this sample may be carry-over from other donors' samples. CDR3s include the opening cysteine and the closing phenylalanine or tryptophan. The D gene is left open where the match is weak. Rows may omit the clone size; those that give it use once, few, many or a size class.

clone size | D gene | J gene | V gene | CDR3 DNA | CDR3 protein
many | . | TRBJ2-6 | TRBV9 | TGTGCCAGCAGCGCGACAGGGAGGGCTGGGGCCAACGTCCTGACTTTC | CASSATGRAGANVLTF
once | TRBD2 | TRBJ2-3 | TRBV20-1 | TGCAGTGCTGCCGGGACTAGCGGGAGTTGGCACACAGATACGCAGTATTTT | CSAAGTSGSWHTDTQYF
once | . | TRBJ2-2 | TRBV11-2 | TGTGCCAGCAGCTTAGACAGGACCGGGGAGCTGTTTTTT | CASSLDRTGELFF
few | . | TRBJ2-3 | TRBV12-3/TRBV12-4 | TGTGCCAGCAGTTTAGGAGGCGATGAGCAGTATTTT | CASSLGGDEQYF
many | TRBD1 | TRBJ2-1 | TRBV7-9 | TGTGCCAGCAGCTCCGGACAGGGGGCCGCTGAGCAGTTCTTC | CASSSGQGAAEQFF
. | . | TRBJ1-3 | TRBV12-5 | TGTGCTAGTGGTTTGTTCACCATATATTTT | CASGLFTIYF
. | TRBD1 | TRBJ1-4 | TRBV11-2 | TGTGCCAGCAGAAGGGACAGCGGCTACAATGAAAAACTGTTTTTT | CASRRDSGYNEKLFF
many | . | TRBJ1-2 | TRBV18 | TGTGCCAGCTCGACAACAGGTGATCCTAACTATGGCTACACCTTC | CASSTTGDPNYGYTF
. | TRBD1 | TRBJ2-6 | TRBV7-9 | TGTGCCAGCAGCTTAACAAGGGGGGGGGACAGGGTAGATCCCTCCTCTGGGGCCAACGTCCTGACTTTC | CASSLTRGGDRVDPSSGANVLTF
many | . | TRBJ1-4 | TRBV4-1 | TGCGCCAGCAGCCAAGGGGCAACTAATGAAAAACTGTTTTTT | CASSQGATNEKLFF
many | TRBD1 | TRBJ1-6 | TRBV20-1 | TGCAGTGCTAGAGATCTGCAGGGACAGCAAAATTCACCCCTCCACTTT | CSARDLQGQQNSPLHF
many | TRBD1 | TRBJ1-5 | TRBV7-9 | TGTGCCAGCAGCCCTCGTTGGACAGGGGGCAGGAGCAATCAGCCCCAGCATTTT | CASSPRWTGGRSNQPQHF
. | . | TRBJ2-7 | TRBV7-2 | TGTGCCAGCACCCCCGGTGGGGGCCTCTCCTACGAGCAGTACTTC | CASTPGGGLSYEQYF
. | TRBD2 | TRBJ2-3 | TRBV7-8 | TGTGCCAGCAGCTTACAGGCTAGCGGGGGGGCAGAAACGCAGTATTTT | CASSLQASGGAETQYF
medium-sized | . | TRBJ2-7 | TRBV7-9 | TGTGCCAGCGGGGACGGCTCCTACGAGCAGTACTTC | CASGDGSYEQYF
many | . | TRBJ2-1 | TRBV2 | TGTGCCAGCAGTGTAGTTGCGGAGCAGTTCTTC | CASSVVAEQFF
few | . | TRBJ1-5 | TRBV6-6 | TGTGCCAGCAAGCGACAGTCGCTCGATCAGCCCCAGCATTTT | CASKRQSLDQPQHF
. | TRBD1 | TRBJ2-7 | TRBV2 | TGTGCCAGCACCGCCTCGACAGGGGTGGGTAACGAGCAGTACTTC | CASTASTGVGNEQYF
many | . | TRBJ1-3 | TRBV11-3 | TGTGCCAGCAGCGGAGGGCTTACTGGAAACACCATATATTTT | CASSGGLTGNTIYF
many | TRBD1 | TRBJ2-6 | TRBV4-2 | TGTGCCAGCAGCCAAGACTTGAGGGGGCCTGGGGCCAACGTCCTGACTTTC | CASSQDLRGPGANVLTF
many | . | TRBJ1-2 | TRBV6-5 | TGTGCCAGCAGTTACGTCGGGTCGGTTGGCTACACCTTC | CASSYVGSVGYTF
. | . | TRBJ2-7 | TRBV6-1 | TGTGCCAGCAGTGAAGCGTTTGGGGGGCTTTACGAGCAGTACTTC | CASSEAFGGLYEQYF
many | . | TRBJ2-3 | TRBV19 | TGTGCCAGTAGTACCCAACTTAGCACAGATACGCAGTATTTT | CASSTQLSTDTQYF
many | . | TRBJ2-7 | TRBV20-1 | TGCAGTGGGGGACGACTACTCGAGCAGTACTTC | CSGGRLLEQYF
many | TRBD1 | TRBJ2-1 | TRBV7-6 | TGTGCCAGCAGCTTAGTTACAGGGGGCTACAATGAGCAGTTCTTC | CASSLVTGGYNEQFF
many | . | TRBJ1-2 | TRBV7-9 | TGTGCCAGCAGCTGGGGCTATGGCTACACCTTC | CASSWGYGYTF
many | . | TRBJ2-1 | TRBV14 | TGTGCCAGCAGCCAAGTTCCAGGGGCCGAGCAGTTCTTC | CASSQVPGAEQFF
many | . | TRBJ1-3 | TRBV5-8 | TGTGCCAGCACCATCAGGTTATCTGGAAACACCATATATTTT | CASTIRLSGNTIYF
. | TRBD1 | TRBJ1-1 | TRBV19 | TGTGCCAGTAGTGGACGGACAGGGGTTGGGAACACTGAAGCTTTCTTT | CASSGRTGVGNTEAFF
many | TRBD2 | TRBJ2-1 | TRBV10-3 | TGTGCCTCCCAGGATAGCGGGAGGGTCTACAATGAGCAGTTCTTC | CASQDSGRVYNEQFF
few | . | TRBJ2-5 | TRBV18 | TGTGCCAGCTCACCAATTGGAACAGGGAGAAAGACCCAGTACTTC | CASSPIGTGRKTQYF
many | . | TRBJ1-3 | TRBV20-1 | TGCAGTGCTAGAGACCCCAGGATCGGAAACACCATATATTTT | CSARDPRIGNTIYF
many | . | TRBJ1-5 | TRBV10-3 | TGTGCCATCAGTGAAGGGGACATCAGCAATCAGCCCCAGCATTTT | CAISEGDISNQPQHF
. | TRBD1 | TRBJ1-1 | TRBV5-1 | TGCGCCAGCAGCTTGGAGGGACAGACTGAAGCTTTCTTT | CASSLEGQTEAFF
many | . | TRBJ2-7 | TRBV19 | TGTGCCAGTAGGAGCCGAGGAATGGGCAGGGGAAAAACATACGAGCAGTACTTC | CASRSRGMGRGKTYEQYF
. | . | TRBJ2-1 | TRBV28 | TGTGCCAGCAGTTTAGGCGGGATCTACAATGAGCAGTTCTTC | CASSLGGIYNEQFF
. | . | TRBJ1-1 | TRBV5-1 | TGCGCCAGCAGCTTGGAACCGGGTCGCACTGAAGCTTTCTTT | CASSLEPGRTEAFF
many | . | TRBJ2-7 | TRBV12-5 | TGTGCTAGTGGTTTGGGAGCACAGGGCTACGAGCAGTACTTC | CASGLGAQGYEQYF
. | . | TRBJ1-6 | TRBV29-1 | TGCAGCCGCCTAGGGACAATCTATAATTCACCCCTCCACTTT | CSRLGTIYNSPLHF